Listed below are T cell receptor beta chains from one sample, sequenced in a study of breast tumors, draining lymph nodes, adjacent tissues. TCRdb re-derived calls from the multiplex PCR reads in MiXCR, one entry per CDR3 protein. The sample gives fewer than 300,000 distinct CDR3 sequences, about 30% of which show up once; more than 1.3% is in the top ten. Material: axillary lymph node tissue. The receptors derive from a female donor with breast cancer. Some clones in this sample may be carry-over from other donors' samples. Both conserved end residues are part of each CDR3. The D gene is left open where the match is weak. Clone size is stated in some rows and not others, as once, few, many or a class when expanded.

d_call clone_size j_call v_call cdr3_nt cdr3_aa
TRBD2 many TRBJ2-3 TRBV5-1 TGCGCCAGCAGCCCTGTAGCGGGAGGGAATACAGATACGCAGTATTTT CASSPVAGGNTDTQYF
TRBD2 many TRBJ2-5 TRBV5-1 TGCGCCAGCAGCTCTAGCGGGGGGGAGGTCGAGACCCAGTACTTC CASSSSGGEVETQYF
. many TRBJ1-2 TRBV30 TGTGCCTGGTCATCGGACGGGAGGAACTATGGCTACACCTTC CAWSSDGRNYGYTF
TRBD1 . TRBJ1-4 TRBV25-1 TGTGCCAGCAGAGACAGGGTGGGGAATGAAAAACTGTTTTTT CASRDRVGNEKLFF
TRBD2 many TRBJ2-1 TRBV7-3 TGTGCCAGCAGCCCACTAGCGGAGCGTAGGAATGAGCAGTTCTTC CASSPLAERRNEQFF
TRBD1 . TRBJ1-1 TRBV6-6 TGTGCCAGCAGGAGGGACAGGGAAGCTTTCTTT CASRRDREAFF
. many TRBJ1-5 TRBV28 TGTGCCAGCAGTTTAGACAACCGGACGCCCCAGCATTTT CASSLDNRTPQHF
. many TRBJ2-2 TRBV13 TGTGCCAGCAGCTTAAGGGGGAGGGCCACCGGGGAGCTGTTTTTT CASSLRGRATGELFF
. . TRBJ1-6 TRBV10-3 TGTGCCATCAGTGCGGGGGGGTATTATAATTCACCCCTCCACTTT CAISAGGYYNSPLHF
TRBD2 many TRBJ2-7 TRBV7-2 TGTGCCAGCAGCTTCTTCCTTGCGGGAGGGGGCGAGCAGTACTTC CASSFFLAGGGEQYF
TRBD1 . TRBJ2-5 TRBV15 TGCGCCACCAGCATCCCCGGGACAGGGCTAGGGACCCAGTACTTC CATSIPGTGLGTQYF
TRBD1 . TRBJ1-5 TRBV6-6 TGTGCCAGCAGTCTGGATACCGGGACAGGGGTGAGGCAGCCCCAGCATTTT CASSLDTGTGVRQPQHF
. . TRBJ2-7 TRBV20-1 TGCAGTACCTCGGACACCCTCTACGAGCAGTACTTC CSTSDTLYEQYF
. . TRBJ1-1 TRBV7-2 TGTGCCAGCAGCCCAGAGGGGTTCACTGAAGCTTTCTTT CASSPEGFTEAFF
TRBD1 . TRBJ2-2 TRBV4-3 TGCGCCAGCACCAGGGACAGGGGTCGCGGGGAGCTGTTTTTT CASTRDRGRGELFF
. many TRBJ2-3 TRBV20-1 TGCAGTGCTAGTCCCGGGGGGCAAGATACGCAGTATTTT CSASPGGQDTQYF
TRBD2 . TRBJ2-1 TRBV7-8 TGTGCCAGCAGCTTAGGAGCTAGCGGGAACAATGAGCAGCTCTTC CASSLGASGNNEQLF
TRBD1 many TRBJ2-1 TRBV29-1 TGCAGCGTCCAAGACTTGACAGGGGATAATGAGCAGTTCTTC CSVQDLTGDNEQFF
TRBD2 many TRBJ2-2 TRBV19 TGTGCCAGTACTGCCCGGACTAGCCCCACCGGGGAGCTGTTTTTT CASTARTSPTGELFF
TRBD1 many TRBJ2-3 TRBV7-6 TGTGCCAGCAGCTACCGGGACAGGGGTTTAGATACGCAGTATTTT CASSYRDRGLDTQYF
. many TRBJ2-7 TRBV29-1 TGCAGCGTTGAGAGCCCCCCACGAGGGTCCCTTTCCCTTACCGAGCAGTACTTC CSVESPPRGSLSLTEQYF
. many TRBJ1-2 TRBV11-1 TGTGCCAGCAGCTCGACAGCCAACCCTAACTATGGCTACACCTTC CASSSTANPNYGYTF
TRBD1 . TRBJ1-3 TRBV12-3/TRBV12-4 TGTGCCAGCAAACGGGACAGGGTATCTCGGCGTGGAAACACCATATATTTT CASKRDRVSRRGNTIYF
. many TRBJ1-6 TRBV6-2/TRBV6-3 TGTGCCAGCAGTTACTCTGGCAGATCAAATTCACCCCTCCACTTT CASSYSGRSNSPLHF
. many TRBJ2-1 TRBV2 TGTGCCAGCAAGGCCGGGACATTCGGTTTTGTTGAGCAGTTCTTC CASKAGTFGFVEQFF
. many TRBJ1-2 TRBV24-1 TGTGCCACCAGTGACCGCGGGGGGAGCTACACCTTC CATSDRGGSYTF
. many TRBJ2-3 TRBV7-2 TGTGCCAGCAGCTTCCTTACAGATACGCAGTATTTT CASSFLTDTQYF
TRBD1 . TRBJ1-5 TRBV2 TGTGCCAGCAGTGAAGGGTCCGACAGGGGCAATCAGCCCCAGCATTTT CASSEGSDRGNQPQHF
. . TRBJ1-2 TRBV20-1 TGCAGTGCCGACATCAGGGACTATGGCTACACCTTC CSADIRDYGYTF
TRBD2 many TRBJ2-1 TRBV10-3 TGTGCCATCGGTTCTAGCGGGAGCCGGGATGAGCAGTTCTTC CAIGSSGSRDEQFF
. few TRBJ2-1 TRBV30 TGTGCCTGGAGTGTAAGGGGTAGCCAGGGTTCTATGATCTTC CAWSVRGSQGSMIF
. once TRBJ2-5 TRBV4-1 TGCGCCAGCAGCTTGGCGGGGACGGGGACCCAGTACTTC CASSLAGTGTQYF
. . TRBJ2-3 TRBV5-5 TGTGCCAGCAGAGCCGGAAATGCGGGCCGAACAGATACGCAGTATTTT CASRAGNAGRTDTQYF
. many TRBJ1-3 TRBV9 TGTGCCAGCAGCCCGCGGGGGGCTGCTGGAAACACCATATATTTT CASSPRGAAGNTIYF
. few TRBJ2-3 TRBV20-1 TGCAGTGCTAGAGGGGGGCAGGGCACAGATACGCAGTATTTT CSARGGQGTDTQYF